Listed below are T cell receptor beta chains from one sample, sequenced in a study of CD8 T cells in ankylosing spondylitis. TCRdb re-called the 5' RACE reads with MiXCR, one entry per CDR3 protein. Of 200,000 to 250,000 distinct CDR3 sequences listed, roughly a tenth are singletons. Sequencing was done on a sample of blood, either unsorted or a sorted T cell fraction (not recorded which). The receptors derive from a male donor with ankylosing spondylitis or in good health (not recorded which). Both conserved end residues are part of each CDR3. D genes are given only for firm matches. Clone size is not always given. Where it is, it says once, few, many or a class for expanded clones.

size,V,J,D,CDR3,DNA
few,TRBV7-2,TRBJ2-5,NA,CASSLIQGRETQYF,TGTGCCAGCAGCTTAATACAGGGAAGGGAGACCCAGTACTTC
many,TRBV7-9,TRBJ2-7,NA,CASSLGGSGGTYEQYF,TGTGCCAGCAGCTTAGGGGGTTCAGGGGGGACCTACGAGCAGTACTTC
few,TRBV28,TRBJ2-7,NA,CASSFTYGGTYEQYF,TGTGCCAGCAGTTTTACCTACGGGGGAACCTACGAGCAGTACTTC
many,TRBV10-3,TRBJ2-5,TRBD2,CAISEGSGGVSQETQYF,TGTGCCATCAGTGAGGGTAGCGGGGGTGTTAGTCAAGAGACCCAGTACTTC
many,TRBV20-1,TRBJ1-5,NA,CSARDGFGRKNQPQHF,TGCAGTGCTAGAGATGGATTTGGGCGGAAGAATCAGCCCCAGCATTTT
many,TRBV20-1,TRBJ2-3,NA,CSARVGFQGGTDTQYF,TGCAGTGCTAGAGTGGGTTTTCAAGGGGGCACAGATACGCAGTATTTT
many,TRBV19,TRBJ2-3,NA,CASSLGRATDTQYF,TGTGCCAGTAGTCTCGGGAGAGCCACAGATACGCAGTATTTT
many,TRBV7-6,TRBJ2-7,NA,CASSPGRGASYEQYF,TGTGCCAGCAGCCCAGGGCGAGGGGCCTCCTACGAGCAGTACTTC
NA,TRBV5-1,TRBJ2-1,TRBD2,CASSLWLAGGRNEQFF,TGCGCCAGCAGCTTGTGGCTAGCGGGGGGGCGCAATGAGCAGTTCTTC
NA,TRBV3-1,TRBJ2-3,NA,CASSHVERDTQYF,TGTGCCAGCAGCCATGTCGAACGAGATACGCAGTATTTT
many,TRBV5-1,TRBJ2-1,NA,CASSLEPGLVVNEQFF,TGCGCCAGCAGCTTGGAACCCGGGCTAGTCGTGAATGAGCAGTTCTTC
few,TRBV7-9,TRBJ1-5,NA,CASSLGLGSNQPQHF,TGTGCCAGCAGCTTGGGTCTCGGTAGCAATCAGCCCCAGCATTTT
many,TRBV5-6,TRBJ2-7,NA,CASSVRGGGYEQYF,TGTGCCAGCAGCGTAAGAGGGGGGGGGTACGAGCAGTACTTC
many,TRBV12-3/TRBV12-4,TRBJ1-5,NA,CASSPDSSNQPQHF,TGTGCCAGCAGCCCGGACAGTAGCAATCAGCCCCAGCATTTT
many,TRBV4-2,TRBJ2-5,TRBD2,CASSQDGAGGGETQYF,TGTGCCAGCAGCCAAGATGGCGCGGGGGGCGGGGAGACCCAGTACTTC
many,TRBV6-5,TRBJ2-7,NA,CASSYSLEGAYEQYF,TGTGCCAGCAGTTACTCCCTAGAGGGGGCCTACGAGCAGTACTTC
many,TRBV6-2/TRBV6-3,TRBJ2-7,NA,CASSYSTGKSEQYF,TGTGCCAGCAGTTACTCTACAGGGAAATCCGAGCAGTACTTC
NA,TRBV24-1,TRBJ1-2,TRBD1,CATSAQDRKDGYTF,TGTGCCACCAGTGCCCAGGACAGGAAGGATGGCTACACCTTC
many,TRBV20-1,TRBJ1-2,NA,CSARDSGARYDYGYTF,TGCAGTGCTAGAGATTCAGGGGCGCGATATGACTATGGCTACACCTTC
many,TRBV5-1,TRBJ2-3,TRBD2,CASSLELADTDTQYF,TGCGCCAGCAGCTTGGAGCTAGCGGACACAGATACGCAGTATTTT
many,TRBV28,TRBJ1-2,NA,CASIVERGAYGYTF,TGTGCCAGCATCGTGGAACGTGGAGCCTATGGCTACACCTTC
few,TRBV7-2,TRBJ2-3,TRBD2,CASSLAGLAGGRGTDTQYF,TGTGCCAGCAGCTTAGCGGGACTAGCGGGGGGGCGGGGCACAGATACGCAGTATTTT
many,TRBV5-1,TRBJ2-1,TRBD2,CASFGLAGKYEQFF,TGCGCCAGCTTCGGACTAGCGGGGAAATATGAGCAGTTCTTC
many,TRBV5-1,TRBJ2-5,TRBD2,CASKPPTAGVNQETQYF,TGCGCCAGTAAACCCCCGACGGCGGGGGTAAATCAAGAGACCCAGTACTTC
NA,TRBV18,TRBJ1-5,TRBD1,CASSTLGQGDQPQHF,TGTGCCAGCTCAACTCTCGGACAGGGAGATCAGCCCCAGCATTTT
few,TRBV7-3,TRBJ2-3,NA,CASSRVGVADTQYF,TGTGCCAGCAGTAGGGTGGGGGTCGCAGATACGCAGTATTTT
many,TRBV7-3,TRBJ2-2,TRBD2,CASSSTPGLGYTGELFF,TGTGCCAGCAGCTCCACTCCGGGACTAGGGTATACCGGGGAGCTGTTTTTT
many,TRBV5-1,TRBJ2-3,NA,CASNNEGSTDTQYF,TGCGCCAGCAATAATGAGGGGAGCACAGATACGCAGTATTTT
many,TRBV5-1,TRBJ2-5,NA,CASSLGDLYRETQYF,TGCGCCAGCAGCTTGGGGGACCTTTATAGGGAGACCCAGTACTTC
many,TRBV6-2/TRBV6-3,TRBJ2-1,TRBD2,CASSGLAGGPMFEQFF,TGTGCCAGCAGTGGATTGGCGGGGGGGCCGATGTTTGAGCAGTTCTTC
few,TRBV9,TRBJ2-3,TRBD2,CASSTRLAGATDTQYF,TGTGCCAGCAGCACACGACTAGCGGGGGCAACAGATACGCAGTATTTT
few,TRBV20-1,TRBJ2-3,NA,CRAQPGSALGDTQYF,TGCAGGGCTCAGCCCGGGTCAGCCCTCGGGGATACGCAGTATTTT
few,TRBV6-1,TRBJ1-2,NA,CASSPGSLPLNYGYTF,TGTGCCAGCAGTCCGGGGAGCCTACCCCTTAACTATGGCTACACCTTC
many,TRBV28,TRBJ2-7,NA,CASSLSLLSYEQYF,TGTGCCAGCAGTTTAAGTCTGCTCTCCTACGAGCAGTACTTC
few,TRBV20-1,TRBJ2-1,TRBD2,CSALGTSGGYYPSSYNEQFF,TGCAGTGCTCTCGGGACTAGCGGGGGGTACTACCCTAGCTCCTACAATGAGCAGTTCTTC
many,TRBV20-1,TRBJ2-7,TRBD2,CSASGGAEEQYF,TGCAGTGCTAGCGGGGGGGCCGAAGAGCAGTACTTC
many,TRBV5-1,TRBJ2-3,NA,CASSLVGGGDTDTQYF,TGCGCCAGCAGCTTGGTAGGAGGGGGGGACACAGATACGCAGTATTTT
many,TRBV9,TRBJ1-1,NA,CASSVRGDEAFF,TGTGCCAGCAGCGTAAGAGGGGATGAAGCTTTCTTT
many,TRBV5-1,TRBJ2-7,NA,CASSSRLNTYEQYF,TGCGCCAGCAGTTCTAGACTGAATACCTACGAGCAGTACTTC
many,TRBV6-4,TRBJ2-2,NA,CASTSQASTGELFF,TGTGCCAGCACGTCCCAAGCGTCCACCGGGGAGCTGTTTTTT
many,TRBV11-3,TRBJ2-5,TRBD1,CASSLGQSQEETQYF,TGTGCCAGCAGCTTGGGACAGTCCCAGGAAGAGACCCAGTACTTC
few,TRBV5-1,TRBJ2-5,NA,CASRGPSSSTGLETQYF,TGCGCCAGCAGGGGGCCTTCCTCCTCGACAGGTTTAGAGACCCAGTACTTC
many,TRBV29-1,TRBJ2-5,NA,CSVEKGTQRPGETQYF,TGCAGCGTTGAAAAAGGGACTCAGCGACCAGGAGAGACCCAGTACTTC
many,TRBV7-2,TRBJ2-4,NA,CASSQLDILAKNIQYF,TGTGCCAGCAGCCAGCTGGACATCCTAGCCAAAAACATTCAGTACTTC